This T cell receptor (beta chain) was sequenced for a study of T cells in Graves' hyperthyroidism and ophthalmopathy. V gave up 3 bases and J gave up 5 bases; unmatched junction bases: 5. Per germline, CDR1 GTSNPN and CDR2 SVGIG (reference sequence). CDR3 length equals 13 residues. RNA transcripts served as the template for amplifying TCR beta CDR3 regions. First-round RT-PCR of the TCR CDR3 relied on the HTBI primer set. TCRdb ran MiXCR on the multiplex PCR reads and lists one entry per CDR3 protein. This sample has 600,000 to 750,000 distinct CDR3 sequences, with roughly 17% found just once. The table lists this clonotype with a few counts. Each 10 ml fresh peripheral blood draw supplied the PBMCs.

Sequencing was done on a sample of blood. This receptor was taken from a man between 45 and 60 years old with Graves' hyperthyroidism. The chain carries TRBV30 and TRBJ2-5; 8 nucleotides agree with TRBD2. CDR3 bases: TGTGCCTGGAGCGGGAGGGCCAGGGAGACCCAGTACTTC. As protein: CAWSGRARETQYF.